These 22 T cell receptor beta chains came from one sample sequenced in a study of tumor and adjacent non-tumor tissue in lung cancer. The template was RNA from unsorted bulk tissue. A modified ARM-PCR protocol with three rounds of nested PCR amplified TCRbeta. TCRdb ran MiXCR on the multiplex PCR reads and lists one entry per CDR3 protein. This sample has 70,000 to 90,000 distinct CDR3 sequences, with around 86% found just once. The sequenced sample was lung tumor tissue. These receptors originate from a woman between 45 and 60 years old with non-small cell lung cancer.

V gene TRBV5-6 combines with J gene TRBJ2-2; D uncertain. The germline CDR1 and CDR2 sequences are SGHDT and YYEEEE. V lost 8 bases to trimming and J lost 5 bases, with 16 bases between them. The CDR3 runs 14 residues. CDR3 sequence: CASSLGWNTGELFF. DNA for the CDR3: TGTGCCAGTAGTTTGGGATGGAATACCGGGGAGCTGTTTTTT.

Remarks on this clonotype: Its ends do not fully match the called genes, so a read error is possible. The DNA for the CDR3 is TGTGCCAGGAGTGAAGTAGAAAATCTGTTTTTT. This translates into CARSEVENLFF. The rearrangement uses TRBV6-1 and TRBJ1-4; D gene unclear. Germline CDR1 reads MNHNS; CDR2 reads SASEGT. The CDR3 sequence is 11 residues long.

With regard to this clonotype: Lacking the conserved final phenylalanine or tryptophan, this CDR3 likely reflects a read error. The DNA is omitted, as the CDR3 cannot be located on it reliably, and the CDR3 follows TCRdb's listing. V is TRBV5-4 and J is TRBJ2-6; the D call TRBD1 from the table was never checked on the DNA. CDR1 is SGHNT and CDR2 is YYREEE in the germline V gene (reference sequence). The CDR3 numbers 15 amino acids, ends counted. The CDR3 region is CASSPGGSGVNVLTL.

Comments on this clonotype: The junction shows a germline mismatch at one end, possibly a read error. The chain joins TRBV5-4 to TRBJ2-7, with 8 nucleotides matching TRBD2. The CDR3 has 15 residues. CDR1 SGHNT and CDR2 YYREEE come from the germline V gene (reference sequence). The CDR3 protein is CASNLATSGPYEQYF. The CDR3 region has the DNA TGCGCCAGCAACTTGGCCACTAGCGGACCCTACGAGCAGTACTTC.

Here the CDR3 reads CASSYSLGSGGSDTQYF. The CDR3 DNA follows: TGTGCCAGCAGTTACTCTCTTGGTAGCGGGGGTTCAGATACGCAGTATTTT. The chain uses TRBV6-6 and TRBJ2-3; 9 bases match TRBD2. The CDR3 consists of 17 residues. The ends lost 0 bases at V and 4 bases at J; junction bases unmatched: 8. Germline assignment: CDR1 MNHNY and CDR2 SVGAGI (reference sequence).

The J gene is TRBJ2-1, the V gene TRBV11-2; 9 nucleotides align to TRBD2. Trimming cost V 9 bases and J 6 bases; bases outside gene matches: 12. The CDR3 spans 15 residues. Germline values: CDR1 SGHAT, CDR2 FQNNGV. The CDR3 loop is CASGRGLAMSNEQFF. The CDR3 coding sequence is TGTGCCAGTGGCCGGGGACTAGCTATGAGCAATGAGCAGTTCTTC.

Of note for this clonotype: One end of the junction varies from germline; a read error may be responsible. The J gene is TRBJ2-1, the V gene TRBV12-3 or TRBV12-4; 7 nucleotides align to TRBD2. This CDR3 comprises 15 residues. CDR3 protein: CASTYFSGRSNEQFF. CDR3 bases: TGTGCCAGCACCTACTTTAGCGGGCGCTCCAATGAGCAGTTCTTT.

The table lists this clonotype with a few counts. A read error may produce the germline difference seen at one junction end. The chain is built from TRBV6-2 or TRBV6-3 and TRBJ2-1; D gene ambiguous. There are 14 residues in the CDR3. Germline assignment: CDR1 MNHEY and CDR2 SVGEGT. CDR3 sequence: CASSRPGPYNEHFF. The CDR3 nucleotides are TGTGCCAGTAGCCGGCCAGGTCCCTACAATGAGCACTTCTTC.

Worth noting for this clonotype: One junction end disagrees with the germline gene, perhaps due to a read error. The chain carries TRBV6-1 and TRBJ2-5; 8 positions match TRBD2. The CDR3 contains 15 residues. Germline CDR1 and CDR2: MNHNS and SASEGT. CDR3 region: CASSETSSGRKTQHF. The DNA of the CDR3 is TGTGCCAGCAGTGAAACGTCGAGCGGGAGAAAGACCCAGCATTTC.

To note about this clonotype: Germline and junction disagree at one end, which may indicate a read error. This chain links TRBV6-1 with TRBJ2-7, with TRBD2 matching 8 bases. Germline V CDR1 and CDR2: MNHNS, SASEGT. CDR3 length: 14 amino acids. This CDR3 is CASNELAAPYQQYF. DNA for the CDR3: TGTGCCAGCAATGAACTAGCGGCCCCCTACCAGCAGTACTTC.

A few counts support this clonotype. The germline gene is not matched at one end of the junction; a read error may be the cause. This chain links TRBV6-2 or TRBV6-3 with TRBJ2-2; TRBD2 matches at 9 bases. The CDR3 has 15 residues. Per germline, CDR1 MNHEY and CDR2 SVGEGT. CDR3: CASSYTVAGDGELPF. The DNA of the CDR3 is TGTGCCAGCAGTTACACGGTAGCGGGAGATGGGGAGCTGCCTTTT.

A remark on this clonotype: The germline gene is not matched at one end of the junction; a read error may be the cause. The rearrangement joins TRBV20-1 to TRBJ2-1; 8 positions match TRBD2. The CDR3 totals 19 residues. Germline CDR1 is DFQATT and CDR2 is SNEGSKA (reference sequence). CDR3 nucleotides: TGCAGTGCTGGAGATTGGGGCGGAACGGGAGGGAAGGGGTACAATGAGCAGTTCTTC. It translates to CSAGDWGGTGGKGYNEQFF.

Note on this clonotype: Compared with germline, one end of the junction differs, possibly owing to a read error. V is TRBV12-3 or TRBV12-4 and J is TRBJ1-3; a possible D gene is TRBD1 (6 bases). The CDR3 length is 17 residues. The CDR3 coding sequence is TGTGCCAGCTGTTTATCCACGGGGGACAACTCTGGAAACACCATATATTTT. Its protein product is CASCLSTGDNSGNTIYF.

In the case of this clonotype: One junction end disagrees with the germline gene, perhaps due to a read error. The chain has TRBV6-5 and TRBJ2-5; D may match TRBD1 or TRBD2 (5 bases each). Per germline, CDR1 MNHEY and CDR2 SVGAGI. This CDR3 is built from 13 residues. The CDR3 DNA reads as TGTGCCAGTTCAGGGACCACCCAAGAGACCCATTACTTC. Its translation: CASSGTTQETHYF.

The gene calls are TRBV6-6 and TRBJ2-1; 8 bases match TRBD2. Trimming at V came to 6 bases and at J to 7 bases, leaving 14 bases not matched to a gene. This CDR3 has 16 amino acids. Looked up from germline, CDR1 is MNHNY and CDR2 is SVGAGI (reference sequence). The CDR3 DNA reads TGTGCCAGCAGATCACCTTCCGGGACTAGTACGAATGAGCAGTTCTTC. This gives the protein CASRSPSGTSTNEQFF.

The V gene is TRBV20-1, the J gene TRBJ2-7; possibly TRBD1 for D (6 bases). Germline V gene lookup returns CDR1 DFQATT and CDR2 SNEGSKA (reference sequence). Trimming cost V 1 base and J 0 bases, with 19 bases left between them. The CDR3 sequence is 17 residues long. The chain's CDR3 is CSARAFVGHSDSYEQYF. The CDR3 DNA reads TGCAGTGCTAGAGCCTTCGTGGGACATTCGGACTCCTACGAGCAGTACTTC.

A note on this clonotype: One end of the junction fails to match germline, which may point to a read error. The chain joins TRBV28 to TRBJ2-3; D uncertain. The CDR3 has 12 amino acids. The germline V gene has CDR1 MDHEN and CDR2 SYDVKM. The CDR3 is CSSSVSTDTRYF. The CDR3 bases are TGTTCCAGCAGTGTTTCCACAGATACGCGGTATTTT.

Note on this clonotype: No conserved phenylalanine or tryptophan is present at the end of the CDR3, so a read error is the likely explanation. The CDR3 spells CAISESGALNEQFL. The CDR3 DNA follows: TGTGCCATCAGTGAGTCGGGGGCGTTGAATGAGCAGTTCCTC. This chain links TRBV10-3 with TRBJ2-1; D possibly corresponds to TRBD1 (6 bases). CDR1 and CDR2 (germline): ENHRY, SYGVKD. The CDR3 is 14 amino acids. Trimming removed 0 bases from V and 7 bases from J, with 10 bases in between.

Comments on this clonotype: A read error may produce the germline difference seen at one junction end. The CDR3 nucleotides are TGTGCCATCAGCAGGACAGGTTTCTCTGCGGCCAACGTCCTTACTTTC. Translating it yields CAISRTGFSAANVLTF. V is TRBV10-3 and J is TRBJ2-6, with 7 nucleotides matching TRBD1. Germline lookup yields CDR1 ENHRY and CDR2 SYGVKD. The CDR3 runs to 16 residues.

In the case of this clonotype: The junction and the germline gene differ at one end; a read error may be behind it. V is TRBV14 and J is TRBJ2-1, with 8 bases lining up with TRBD2. The CDR3 sequence is 16 residues long. The germline V gene encodes CDR1 SGHDN and CDR2 FVKESK. The CDR3, as DNA: TGTGCCAACAGCCAAGATGCGGGAGGTTCCAACAATGAGCAGTTCTTC. This sequence encodes CANSQDAGGSNNEQFF.

This clonotype was seen many times. This chain links TRBV20-1 with TRBJ2-7; TRBD1 agrees at 8 bases. V shed 6 bases, J shed 4 bases, and the junction held 11 bases outside the gene matches. From germline, CDR1 is DFQATT and CDR2 SNEGSKA (reference sequence). CDR3 length: 14 amino acids. CDR3 protein: CSALHPQGAYEQYF. Here the CDR3 DNA reads TGCAGTGCCCTCCACCCGCAGGGGGCGTACGAGCAGTACTTC.

Details on this clonotype: The junction differs from germline at one of its ends, possibly a read error. The rearrangement uses TRBV5-1 and TRBJ2-6; D is possibly TRBD1 or TRBD2 (5 bases each). CDR3 size: 19 residues. The germline CDR1 and CDR2 sequences are SGHRS and YFSETQ. CDR3 in DNA: TGCGCCAGCAGCCGTTCCCTGGGACGGCCCGGAGCCGGGGCCAACATCCTGACTTTC. Its translation: CASSRSLGRPGAGANILTF.